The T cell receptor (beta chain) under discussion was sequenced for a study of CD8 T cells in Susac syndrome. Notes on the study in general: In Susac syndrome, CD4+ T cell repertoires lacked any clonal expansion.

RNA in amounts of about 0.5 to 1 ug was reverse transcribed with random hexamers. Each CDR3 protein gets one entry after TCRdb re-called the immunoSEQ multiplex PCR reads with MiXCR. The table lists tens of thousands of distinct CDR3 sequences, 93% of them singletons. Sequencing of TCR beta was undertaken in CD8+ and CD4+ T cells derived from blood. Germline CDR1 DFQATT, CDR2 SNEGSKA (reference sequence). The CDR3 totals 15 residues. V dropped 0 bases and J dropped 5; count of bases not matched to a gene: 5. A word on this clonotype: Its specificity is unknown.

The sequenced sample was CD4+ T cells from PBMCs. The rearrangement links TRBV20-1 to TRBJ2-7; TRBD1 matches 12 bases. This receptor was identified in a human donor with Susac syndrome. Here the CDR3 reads CSARERDRGRHEQYF. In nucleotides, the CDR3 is TGCAGTGCTAGAGAGAGGGACAGGGGGCGGCACGAGCAGTACTTC.